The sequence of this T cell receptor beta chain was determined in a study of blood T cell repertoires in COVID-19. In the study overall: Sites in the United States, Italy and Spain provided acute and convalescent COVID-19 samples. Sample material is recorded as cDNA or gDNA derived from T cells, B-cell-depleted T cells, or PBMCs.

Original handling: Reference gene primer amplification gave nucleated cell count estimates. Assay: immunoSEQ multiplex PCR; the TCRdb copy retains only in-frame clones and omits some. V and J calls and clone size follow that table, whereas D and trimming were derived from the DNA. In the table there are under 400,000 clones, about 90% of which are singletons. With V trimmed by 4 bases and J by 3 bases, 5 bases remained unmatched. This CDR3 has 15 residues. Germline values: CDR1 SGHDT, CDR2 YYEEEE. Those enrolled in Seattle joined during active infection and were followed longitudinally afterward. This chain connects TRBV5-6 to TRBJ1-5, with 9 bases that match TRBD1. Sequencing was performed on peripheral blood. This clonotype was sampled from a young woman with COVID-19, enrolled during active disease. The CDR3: CASSPGTGTNQPQHF. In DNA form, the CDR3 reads TGTGCCAGCAGCCCCGGGACAGGGACCAATCAGCCCCAGCATTTT. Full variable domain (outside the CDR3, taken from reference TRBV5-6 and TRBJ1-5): DAGVTQSPTHLIKTRGQQVTLRCSPKSGHDTVSWYQQALGQGPQFIFQYYEEEERQRGNFPDRFSGHQFPNYSSELNVNALLLGDSALYLCASSPGTGTNQPQHFGDGTRLSIL.